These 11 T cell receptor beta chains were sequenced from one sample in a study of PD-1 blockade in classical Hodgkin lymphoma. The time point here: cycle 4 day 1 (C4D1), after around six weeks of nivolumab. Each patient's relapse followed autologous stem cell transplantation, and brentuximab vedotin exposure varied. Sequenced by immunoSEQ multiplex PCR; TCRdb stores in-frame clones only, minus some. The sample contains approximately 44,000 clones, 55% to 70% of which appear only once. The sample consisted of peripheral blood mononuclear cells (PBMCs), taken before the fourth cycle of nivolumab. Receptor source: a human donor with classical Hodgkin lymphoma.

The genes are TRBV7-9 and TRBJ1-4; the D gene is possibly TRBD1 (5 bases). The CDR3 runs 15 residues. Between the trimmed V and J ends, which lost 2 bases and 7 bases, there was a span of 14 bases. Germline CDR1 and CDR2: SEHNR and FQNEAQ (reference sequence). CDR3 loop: CASSLRREFGEKLFF. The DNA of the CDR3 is TGTGCCAGCAGCTTACGCAGGGAGTTCGGTGAAAAACTGTTTTTT.

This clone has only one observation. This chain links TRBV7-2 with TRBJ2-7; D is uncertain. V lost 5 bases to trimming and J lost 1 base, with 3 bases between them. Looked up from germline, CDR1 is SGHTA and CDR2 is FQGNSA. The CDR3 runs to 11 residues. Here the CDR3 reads CASSPSYEQYF. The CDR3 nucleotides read TGTGCCAGCAGCCCGTCCTACGAGCAGTACTTC. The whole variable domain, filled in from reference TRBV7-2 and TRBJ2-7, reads GAGVSQSPSNKVTEKGKDVELRCDPISGHTALYWYRQSLGQGLEFLIYFQGNSAPDKSGLPSDRFSAERTGGSVSTLTIQRTQQEDSAVYLCASSPSYEQYFGPGTRLTVT.

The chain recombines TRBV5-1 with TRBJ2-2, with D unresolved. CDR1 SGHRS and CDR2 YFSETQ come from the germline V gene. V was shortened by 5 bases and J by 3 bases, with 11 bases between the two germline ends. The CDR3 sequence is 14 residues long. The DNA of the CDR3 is TGCGCCAGCAGTTCGACACCGGACACCGGGGAGCTGTTTTTT. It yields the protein CASSSTPDTGELFF.

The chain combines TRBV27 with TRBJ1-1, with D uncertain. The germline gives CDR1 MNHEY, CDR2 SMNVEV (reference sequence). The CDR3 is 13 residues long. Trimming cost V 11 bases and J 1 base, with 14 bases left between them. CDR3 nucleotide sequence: TGTGCCGCAGCGCTAACTAGGAACACTGAAGCTTTCTTT. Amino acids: CAAALTRNTEAFF.

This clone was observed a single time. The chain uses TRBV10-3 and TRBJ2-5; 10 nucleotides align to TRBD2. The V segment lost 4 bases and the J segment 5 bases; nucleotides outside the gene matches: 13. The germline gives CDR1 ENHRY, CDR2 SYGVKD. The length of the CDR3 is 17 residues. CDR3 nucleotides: TGTGCCATCAGTGTCGAGCGGGGGGGCTTTGTGATGGAGACCCAGTACTTC. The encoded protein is CAISVERGGFVMETQYF.

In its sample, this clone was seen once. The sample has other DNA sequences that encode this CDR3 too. In DNA, the CDR3 is TGTGCCAGTCGGGGTTCCTACGAGCAGTACTTC. Amino acid sequence: CASRGSYEQYF. The V gene is TRBV19, the J gene TRBJ2-7; TRBD2 might be the D (5 bases). The V and J ends lost 8 bases and 1 base respectively, with 6 bases between them. The CDR3 consists of 11 residues. Per germline, CDR1 LNHDA and CDR2 SQIVND (reference sequence). The full variable domain, in which reference TRBV19 and TRBJ2-7 provide the parts outside the CDR3, is DGGITQSPKYLFRKEGQNVTLSCEQNLNHDAMYWYRQDPGQGLRLIYYSQIVNDFQKGDIAEGYSVSREKKESFPLTVTSAQKNPTAFYLCASRGSYEQYFGPGTRLTVT.

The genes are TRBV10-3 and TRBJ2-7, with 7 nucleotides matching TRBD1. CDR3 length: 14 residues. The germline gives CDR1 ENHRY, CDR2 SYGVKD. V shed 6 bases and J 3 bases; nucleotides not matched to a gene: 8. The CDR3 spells CAIRDTGVYYEQYF. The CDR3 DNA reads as TGTGCCATCAGAGACACAGGGGTCTACTACGAGCAGTACTTC.

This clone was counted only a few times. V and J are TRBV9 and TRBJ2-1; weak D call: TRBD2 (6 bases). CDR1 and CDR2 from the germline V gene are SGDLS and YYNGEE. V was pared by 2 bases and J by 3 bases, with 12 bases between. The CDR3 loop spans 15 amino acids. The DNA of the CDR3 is TGTGCCAGCAGCGTTAACCTGGGAGGCTACAATGAGCAGTTCTTC. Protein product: CASSVNLGGYNEQFF. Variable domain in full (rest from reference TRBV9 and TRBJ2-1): DSGVTQTPKHLITATGQRVTLRCSPRSGDLSVYWYQQSLDQGLQFLIQYYNGEERAKGNILERFSAQQFPDLHSELNLSSLELGDSALYFCASSVNLGGYNEQFFGPGTRLTVL.

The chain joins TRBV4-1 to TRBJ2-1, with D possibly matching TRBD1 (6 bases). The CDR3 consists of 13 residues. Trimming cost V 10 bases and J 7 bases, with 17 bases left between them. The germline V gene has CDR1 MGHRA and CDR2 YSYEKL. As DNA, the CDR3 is TGCGCCATCGCAACAGGGATAGGGAATGAGCAGTTCTTC. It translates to CAIATGIGNEQFF.

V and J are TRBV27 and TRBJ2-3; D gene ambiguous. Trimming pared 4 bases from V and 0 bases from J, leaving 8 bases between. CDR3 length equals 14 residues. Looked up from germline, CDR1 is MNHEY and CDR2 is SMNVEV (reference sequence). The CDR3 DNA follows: TGTGCCAGCAGTTCGCTTAGCAGCACAGATACGCAGTATTTT. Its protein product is CASSSLSSTDTQYF.

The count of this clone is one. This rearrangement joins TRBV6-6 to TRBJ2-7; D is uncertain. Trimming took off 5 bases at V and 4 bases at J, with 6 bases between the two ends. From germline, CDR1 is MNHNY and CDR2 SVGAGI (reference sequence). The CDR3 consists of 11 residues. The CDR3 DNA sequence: TGTGCCAGCAGTACCGGATACGAGCAGTACTTC. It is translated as CASSTGYEQYF.